These T cell receptor beta chains were read from a single sample in a study of identical twins. TCRdb independently ran MiXCR on the 5' RACE reads; one entry per CDR3 protein. This table has hundreds of thousands of distinct CDR3 sequences, 8% to 9% appearing once. The data also belong to a second study, concerning yellow fever vaccine responses in identical twins.

Sequenced material: memory (CD45RO+) T cells sorted from blood. The receptors were gathered from a woman aged 18-29 years in good health. The CDR3 runs from the conserved cysteine through the conserved F or W. D genes are given only for firm matches. The listing skips clone size in some rows; elsewhere it reads once, few, many or a size class.

TRBJ2-7	NA	TRBV27	many	CASSLRRDSRTEQYF	TGTGCCAGCAGCCTTAGGAGGGATTCCCGCACGGAGCAGTACTTC
TRBJ2-2	TRBD1	TRBV27	NA	CASRGTGVRTGELFF	TGTGCCAGCAGGGGGACAGGGGTGCGGACCGGGGAGCTGTTTTTT
TRBJ2-1	TRBD2	TRBV27	few	CASSLGAGGPAPKQFF	TGTGCCAGCAGTTTAGGAGCGGGGGGGCCAGCCCCTAAGCAGTTCTTC
TRBJ2-1	TRBD2	TRBV20-1	NA	CSAREQQRGEVNEQFF	TGCAGTGCTAGGGAACAACAGCGGGGGGAAGTCAATGAGCAGTTCTTC
TRBJ2-2	NA	TRBV3-1	few	CASSQVFNTGELFF	TGTGCCAGCAGCCAAGTTTTCAACACCGGGGAGCTGTTTTTT
TRBJ1-1	NA	TRBV20-1	few	CSARPRTMNTEAFF	TGCAGTGCTAGACCTAGGACGATGAACACTGAAGCTTTCTTT
TRBJ2-7	NA	TRBV12-3/TRBV12-4	many	CASSLVRNHEQYF	TGTGCCAGCAGTTTAGTAAGGAACCACGAGCAGTACTTC
TRBJ2-2	TRBD1	TRBV9	NA	CASSVVGQGLSGELFF	TGTGCCAGCAGCGTAGTGGGACAGGGTTTGTCCGGGGAGCTGTTTTTT
TRBJ1-2	TRBD1	TRBV4-2	many	CASSQVGEQGTYGYTF	TGTGCCAGCAGCCAAGTTGGGGAACAGGGGACCTATGGCTACACCTTC
TRBJ2-5	TRBD2	TRBV20-1	NA	CSAQTSGKEETQYF	TGCAGTGCGCAGACTAGCGGGAAAGAAGAGACCCAGTACTTC
TRBJ2-7	NA	TRBV18	few	CASSPGWQTYEQYF	TGTGCCAGCTCACCGGGGTGGCAGACCTACGAGCAGTACTTC
TRBJ2-2	NA	TRBV15	many	CATSREGSTGELFF	TGTGCCACCAGCAGAGAGGGCAGCACCGGGGAGCTGTTTTTT
TRBJ2-2	NA	TRBV14	NA	CASSQRTTGLHFTGELFF	TGTGCCAGCAGCCAACGGACCACAGGACTACATTTCACCGGGGAGCTGTTTTTT